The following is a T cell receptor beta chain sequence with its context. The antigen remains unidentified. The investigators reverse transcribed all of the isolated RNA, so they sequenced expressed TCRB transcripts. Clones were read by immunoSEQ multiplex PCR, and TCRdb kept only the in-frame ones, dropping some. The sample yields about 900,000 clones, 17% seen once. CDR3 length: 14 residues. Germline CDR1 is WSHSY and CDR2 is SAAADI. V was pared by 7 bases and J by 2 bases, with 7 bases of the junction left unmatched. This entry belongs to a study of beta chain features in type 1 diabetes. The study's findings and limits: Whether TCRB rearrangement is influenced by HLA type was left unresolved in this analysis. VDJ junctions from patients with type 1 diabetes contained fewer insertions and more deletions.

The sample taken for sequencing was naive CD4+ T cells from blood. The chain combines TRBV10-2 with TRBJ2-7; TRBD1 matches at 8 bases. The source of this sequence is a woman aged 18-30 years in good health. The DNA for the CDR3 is TGCGCCAGCATGAGACAGGGGACGGCCTACGAGCAGTACTTC. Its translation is CASMRQGTAYEQYF.